This TCR beta chain comes out of a study of blood T cell repertoires in COVID-19. As for the study in general: From the United States, Italy and Spain came samples of acute and convalescent COVID-19.

In this sample, this clone turned up many times. No conserved phenylalanine or tryptophan is present at the end of the CDR3, so a read error is the likely explanation. No DNA is shown, since the ends of the CDR3 on it are uncertain; the CDR3 is the one TCRdb lists. During active infection, Seattle patients enrolled and were then monitored through disease. Germline lookup yields CDR1 SGDLS and CDR2 YYNGEE. The CDR3 spans 9 amino acids, including both terminal residues. As processed by the authors: Estimated nucleated cell counts came from reference gene primer amplification. Only in-frame clones appear in the TCRdb table, and some are missing; sequencing was by immunoSEQ multiplex PCR. The DNA gave D and trimming, while V, J and clone size come from that table. Counted here are 300,000 to 400,000 clones, approximately 89% occurring once; the ten biggest clones make up 1.5% to 2%.

This chain connects TRBV9 to TRBJ2-7; no check of the table's D call, TRBD1, against the DNA was made. The sample was peripheral blood. This clonotype was obtained from a woman aged 25 to 39 with COVID-19, enrolled during active disease. The CDR3 here is CASSFTGYA.